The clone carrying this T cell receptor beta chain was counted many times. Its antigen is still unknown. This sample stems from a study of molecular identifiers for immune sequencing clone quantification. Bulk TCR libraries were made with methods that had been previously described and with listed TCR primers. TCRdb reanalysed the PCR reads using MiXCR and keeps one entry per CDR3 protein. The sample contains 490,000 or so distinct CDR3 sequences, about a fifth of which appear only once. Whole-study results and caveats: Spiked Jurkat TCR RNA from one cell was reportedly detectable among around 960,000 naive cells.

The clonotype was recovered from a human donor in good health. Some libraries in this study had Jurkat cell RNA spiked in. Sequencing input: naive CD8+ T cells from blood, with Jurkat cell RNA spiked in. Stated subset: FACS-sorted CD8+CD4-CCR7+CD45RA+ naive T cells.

The CDR3 loop is CASSIRSDASTDTQYF. CDR3 sequence (DNA): TGTGCCAGTAGTATTCGTTCGGACGCGAGCACAGATACGCAGTATTTT. The chain employs TRBV19 and TRBJ2-3, with D unclear. The length of the CDR3 is 16 residues. Germline V gene sequence: CDR1 LNHDA, CDR2 SQIVND (reference sequence). V was clipped by 3 bases and J by 0 bases, with 13 bases between them.